This TCR beta chain was identified during a study of metastatic and nonmetastatic thyroid tumors. About the research overall: Across peripheral blood and tumor or nodule tissue samples taken from malignant and benign thyroid patients, the repertoires were compared with one another.

Broader study findings: Versus benign nodules, malignant thyroid tumors reportedly had significantly higher TCR beta diversity, in blood and tumor.

Trimming cost V 2 bases and J 1 base; bases outside gene matches: 7. Germline values: CDR1 ENHRY, CDR2 SYGVKD. This CDR3 is built from 17 residues. In its sample, this clone is medium-sized. Its antigen is not known. As handled by the study authors: Between-group CDR3 differences, defined by clinicopathological status, yielded a distant-metastasis classifier for papillary thyroid cancer. TCRdb re-called clones via MiXCR from the PCR reads. The authors' filters were not applied to this entry. The repertoire consists of about 25,000 clones, with approximately 20% occurring once and the leading ten covering roughly 5%. Thyroid surgery was performed in patients who had received no treatment beforehand.

What was sequenced was blood. This clonotype was obtained from a male donor with papillary thyroid cancer or a benign thyroid nodule (not recorded which). Some clones in this sample may be carry-over from other donors' samples. V is TRBV10-3 and J is TRBJ2-2; 7 nucleotides align to TRBD2. Here the CDR3 DNA reads TGTGCCATCAGTGAGCCCCTAGCGGCCAAGAACACCGGGGAGCTGTTTTTT. It is translated as CAISEPLAAKNTGELFF.